This T cell receptor beta chain was captured by sequencing in a study of identifying expanded T cells in peripheral blood. CDR3 length: 15 residues. V dropped 6 bases and J dropped 4 bases, with 19 bases sitting between them. Germline values: CDR1 MDHEN, CDR2 SYDVKM. Generated by immunoSEQ multiplex PCR, the TCRdb table keeps only in-frame clones and is missing some. The table shows around 63,000 clones, with over 75% occurring only once. No infections or other immune events were documented during collection. The sequenced material came from blood. V gene TRBV28 combines with J gene TRBJ2-7; TRBD1 or TRBD2 may be the D gene (5 bases each). This sequence originates from a person aged 18 to 70 in good health. The CDR3 bases are TGTGCCAGCAGAGGGTTCGGCTTGGGGGATTACGAGCAGTACTTC. Translation: CASRGFGLGDYEQYF.